This record covers a single T cell receptor (beta chain). What it recognizes is unknown. The sample belongs to a study of blood T cells in healthy people across ages. Combining a sample-barcoded 5' primer with a J-beta primer mix, a second PCR ran for roughly 7 to 12 cycles. Through a template-switch adaptor with 12 random nucleotides, each cDNA molecule received a tag. One entry per CDR3 protein results from TCRdb running MiXCR on the 5' RACE reads. Counted here are 1.5 million or so distinct CDR3 sequences, approximately 42% occurring once; the ten biggest clones make up around 8%. Whole-study results and caveats: Estimated diversity that came from one million T cells was considered an underestimate.

CDR1 is DFQATT, CDR2 SNEGSKA, per germline (reference sequence). The CDR3 is made up of 18 amino acids. V gave up 3 bases and J gave up 1 base, with 24 bases separating them. Each donor was a healthy Caucasian individual from Russia, aged roughly 6 to 100. Per sample, extraction of total RNA gave at least 5.5 micrograms in every case. The clonotype comes from a young woman in good health. The material sequenced was blood. V is TRBV20-1 and J is TRBJ1-1, with D tentatively TRBD1 (5 bases). CDR3 in amino acids: CSASRNLPAPRGNTEAFF. The CDR3 nucleotides read TGCAGTGCTAGCCGAAACCTCCCCGCCCCTAGGGGGAACACTGAAGCTTTCTTT.